This passage covers 3 T cell receptor beta chains from one sample sequenced in a study of blood T cell repertoires in COVID-19 (dated by TCRdb to the early 2020s). Library preparation used the immunoSEQ multiplex PCR assay. This is the immuneACCESS table as TCRdb keeps it, with only in-frame sequences that have V and J called. A part of the clones is gone; compared with another copy, unresolved V genes explain less than half, and the rest is unexplained. For this sample there are fewer than 350,000 clones; 85% to 90% appear just once. The top ten clones comprise more than 10% of the sample. The sequencing sample was made of peripheral blood. The receptors come from a woman aged 25 to 45 with COVID-19, enrolled during active disease.

As regards this clone: Since no conserved phenylalanine or tryptophan closes the CDR3, a read error is the likely cause. It is unclear where the CDR3 begins or ends on the DNA, so no DNA is shown, and the CDR3 is as TCRdb lists it. The rearrangement uses TRBV9 and TRBJ1-2; no DNA check was done on the table's D call, TRBD1. Ends included, the CDR3 has 15 residues. In germline, CDR1 is SGDLS, CDR2 YYNGEE. The CDR3 here is CASSGNTPGQGPVEI.

This chain's CDR3 is CASSLHRTPGGAFF. CDR3 DNA sequence: TGTGCCAGCAGCTTGCACAGAACCCCTGGAGGAGCTTTCTTT. The J gene is TRBJ1-1, the V gene TRBV13; D call uncertain. The CDR3 spans 14 residues. Looked up from germline, CDR1 is PRHDT and CDR2 is FYEKMQ (reference sequence). The V gene lost 3 bases and the J gene lost 10 bases, with 18 bases spanning the gap.

This chain joins TRBV2 and TRBJ2-3; tentatively, D is TRBD1 (5 bases). Germline-derived CDR1 and CDR2 are SNHLY and FYNNEI. CDR3 length: 10 residues. CDR3 region: CATIGDSQYF. The CDR3 DNA reads TGTGCTACCATAGGGGATTCGCAGTATTTT.